Many counts were recorded for the clone carrying this TCR beta chain. Amplified TCR beta CDR3 regions derived from RNA transcripts. With the HTBI primer set, the TCR CDR3 went through a first round of RT-PCR. TCRdb called the multiplex PCR reads again in MiXCR, with one record for every CDR3 protein. This sample yields roughly 360,000 distinct CDR3 sequences, of which approximately 13% are seen a single time; less than 25% belongs to the top ten. The data stem from a study of T cells in Graves' hyperthyroidism and ophthalmopathy. Turning to the study itself: Peripheral blood specimens were obtained at initial diagnosis, prior to any treatment.

Germline assignment: CDR1 LNHNV and CDR2 YYDKDF (reference sequence). There are 16 residues in the CDR3. V lost 0 bases to trimming and J lost 4 bases; unmatched junction nucleotides: 4. First hyperthyroidism diagnosis is when the blood sample was obtained, before any ophthalmopathy symptoms. V and J are TRBV15 and TRBJ2-2; 8 positions agree with TRBD1. This receptor was obtained from a young man with Graves' hyperthyroidism that later progressed to Graves' ophthalmopathy. The sample consisted of blood. CDR3 bases: TGTGCCACCAGCAGAGATATACAGGGGGTCACCGGGGAGCTGTTTTTT. Its translation: CATSRDIQGVTGELFF.